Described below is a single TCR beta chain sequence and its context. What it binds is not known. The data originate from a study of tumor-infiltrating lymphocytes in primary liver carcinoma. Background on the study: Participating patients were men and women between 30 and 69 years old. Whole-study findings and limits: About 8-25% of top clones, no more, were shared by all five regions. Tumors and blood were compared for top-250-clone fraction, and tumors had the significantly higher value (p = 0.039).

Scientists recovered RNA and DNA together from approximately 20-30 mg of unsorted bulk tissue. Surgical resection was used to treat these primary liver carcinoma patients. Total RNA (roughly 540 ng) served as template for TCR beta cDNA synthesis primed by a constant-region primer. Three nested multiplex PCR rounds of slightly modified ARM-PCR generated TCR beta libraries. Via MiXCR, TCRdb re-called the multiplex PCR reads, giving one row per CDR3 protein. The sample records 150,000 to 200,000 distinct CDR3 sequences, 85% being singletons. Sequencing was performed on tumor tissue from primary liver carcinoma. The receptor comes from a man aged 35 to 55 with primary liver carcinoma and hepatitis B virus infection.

CDR3 region: CASSSQGTYKQYF. DNA for the CDR3: TGCGCCAGCAGCTCGCAGGGGACTTACAAGCAGTACTTC. The chain has TRBV5-1 and TRBJ2-7; tentatively, D is TRBD1 or TRBD2 (6 bases each). The germline V gene has CDR1 SGHRS and CDR2 YFSETQ. V lost 3 bases to trimming and J lost 8 bases, with 15 bases between them. The CDR3 length is 13 residues.